Shown below are 21 T cell receptor beta chains from a single sample sequenced in a study of blood T cell repertoires in COVID-19. Sequencing was performed with immunoSEQ multiplex PCR; in TCRdb, only in-frame clones are kept and a portion is missing. The repertoire has 110,000 to 150,000 clones, approximately 90% of them found once; the top ten carry roughly 3.9%. Sequenced input: PBMCs or T cells enriched from blood (not recorded which). All receptors derive from a man aged 45-60 years who had recovered from COVID-19.

The chain links TRBV24-1 to TRBJ2-2, with TRBD2 identical over 11 bases. The J segment lost 1 base and the V segment lost 6 bases, leaving 3 bases of the junction unmatched. CDR1 is KGHDR, CDR2 SFDVKD, per germline. The CDR3 runs 16 residues. DNA for the CDR3: TGTGCCACCAGTTCTAGCGGGAGGCGGAACACCGGGGAGCTGTTTTTT. Encoded protein: CATSSSGRRNTGELFF.

This chain links TRBV27 with TRBJ1-4; possible D gene TRBD1, 5 bases. Germline V gene sequence: CDR1 MNHEY, CDR2 SMNVEV (reference sequence). The CDR3 contains 19 residues. V shed 2 bases and J shed 2 bases, with 21 bases lying between them. CDR3 amino acids: CASSLLSRDFGATNEKLFF. CDR3 sequence (DNA): TGTGCCAGCAGTTTACTATCCCGGGACTTTGGTGCGACTAATGAAAAACTGTTTTTT.

The J gene is TRBJ1-2, the V gene TRBV6-5; 8 bases are a match to TRBD1. Germline CDR1 and CDR2: MNHEY and SVGAGI. Trimming took 2 bases from V and 8 from J; bases not matched to a gene: 10. CDR3 size: 15 residues. The DNA for the CDR3 is TGTGCCAGCAGTTACCAGGGGACAGGCCCTTGGGGCTACACCTTC. As protein: CASSYQGTGPWGYTF.

This chain connects TRBV28 to TRBJ1-2; 8 positions match TRBD1. This CDR3 comprises 13 residues. Germline lookup yields CDR1 MDHEN and CDR2 SYDVKM. The J segment lost 8 bases and the V segment lost 8 bases, leaving 10 bases of the junction unmatched. The CDR3 nucleotides are TGTGCCAGCCAGGGGGCAGGGGTAGGCGGCTACACCTTC. Translated: CASQGAGVGGYTF.

The chain carries TRBV7-2 and TRBJ1-5; TRBD1 aligns across 8 bases. Germline lookup yields CDR1 SGHTA and CDR2 FQGNSA. Trimming cost V 5 bases and J 5 bases; bases outside gene matches: 8. The CDR3 covers 15 residues. The CDR3 loop reads CASSDYQGADQPQHF. CDR3 DNA: TGTGCCAGCAGCGACTATCAGGGGGCCGATCAGCCCCAGCATTTT.

The chain recombines TRBV28 with TRBJ2-3; D is uncertain. From germline, CDR1 is MDHEN and CDR2 SYDVKM. V dropped 6 bases and J dropped 2 bases, with 15 bases sitting between them. The CDR3 covers 15 residues. The CDR3 DNA reads TGTGCCAGCAGCAATCTCAACATTCTCACAGATACGCAGTATTTT. This translates into CASSNLNILTDTQYF. Using reference TRBV28 and TRBJ2-3 for the parts outside the CDR3, the full variable domain is DVKVTQSSRYLVKRTGEKVFLECVQDMDHENMFWYRQDPGLGLRLIYFSYDVKMKEKGDIPEGYSVSREKKERFSLILESASTNQTSMYLCASSNLNILTDTQYFGPGTRLTVL.

This chain links TRBV7-2 with TRBJ1-2; D call uncertain. This CDR3 spans 15 amino acids. Germline V gene lookup returns CDR1 SGHTA and CDR2 FQGNSA. Deletions cut 2 bases from V and 5 bases from J, with 15 bases between. This chain's CDR3 is CASSLFDVGEYGYTF. For the CDR3, the DNA is TGTGCCAGCAGCTTATTCGACGTCGGAGAATATGGCTACACCTTC.

CDR3 sequence (DNA): TGTGCCAGTAGTACGGGACAGGGAACCGGGGAGCTGTTTTTT. Residues: CASSTGQGTGELFF. The chain has TRBV19 and TRBJ2-2; 9 bases are shared with TRBD1. There are 14 residues in the CDR3. Germline V gives CDR1 LNHDA, CDR2 SQIVND (reference sequence). Trimming cost V 4 bases and J 5 bases; bases outside gene matches: 2.

This clone was picked up one time. The chain couples TRBV30 to TRBJ1-2, with 12 bases fitting TRBD1. Germline assignment: CDR1 GTSNPN and CDR2 SVGIG (reference sequence). V trimming: 2 bases; J trimming: 1 base; junction bases outside the gene matches: 8. The CDR3 runs 17 residues. DNA of the CDR3: TGTGCCTGGAGTTCAGCGGGACAGGGGGCGCGTAACTATGGCTACACCTTC. Translated, it gives CAWSSAGQGARNYGYTF.

The V gene is TRBV7-6, the J gene TRBJ2-1, with no clear D. This CDR3 has 15 amino acids. Trimming left V 3 bases short and J 0 bases short, with 9 bases between. Looked up from germline, CDR1 is SGHVS and CDR2 is FNYEAQ. CDR3 residues: CASSFGRSSYNEQFF. CDR3 in DNA: TGTGCCAGCAGCTTTGGGCGTAGCTCCTACAATGAGCAGTTCTTC.

The V call is TRBV6-2 or TRBV6-3, the J call TRBJ1-2; possible D gene TRBD1, 6 bases. Germline assignment: CDR1 MNHEY and CDR2 SVGEGT. The V end lost 6 bases, the J end lost 4 bases, and 15 bases lay between the germline ends. The CDR3 runs 14 residues. The CDR3: CASSRTAAGYGYTF. Here the CDR3 DNA reads TGTGCCAGCAGCAGGACAGCCGCTGGCTATGGCTACACCTTC.

This chain connects TRBV7-3 to TRBJ1-1; maybe TRBD1 (5 bases). Trimming took 2 bases from V and 0 from J, leaving 10 bases between them. This CDR3 is built from 15 residues. Germline loops: CDR1 SGHTA, CDR2 FQGTGA. The CDR3 protein is CASSLLGVMNTEAFF. The CDR3 DNA follows: TGTGCCAGCAGCTTATTAGGGGTCATGAACACTGAAGCTTTCTTT.

The genes are TRBV13 and TRBJ2-3, with TRBD2 matching 9 bases. CDR1 PRHDT and CDR2 FYEKMQ come from the germline V gene (reference sequence). The CDR3 has 17 amino acids. The V and J ends lost 1 base and 1 base, in that order; junction bases with no gene match: 6. CDR3 loop: CASSLEGLASGTDTQYF. Here the CDR3 DNA reads TGTGCCAGCAGCTTAGAAGGACTAGCGTCAGGCACAGATACGCAGTATTTT.

The gene calls are TRBV4-3 and TRBJ2-3; 10 nucleotides match TRBD2. The CDR3 has 16 amino acids. The V gene end was trimmed by 3 bases and the J gene end by 1 base; junction bases not matched to a gene: 4. Germline lookup yields CDR1 LGHNA and CDR2 YSLEER. This CDR3 is CASSQATSGGTDTQYF. The DNA of the CDR3 is TGCGCCAGCAGCCAGGCCACTAGCGGGGGCACAGATACGCAGTATTTT.

This clone was recorded once. CDR3 DNA: TGCGCCAGCAGCTTGGTCGGGGGGAAGAACACTGAAGCTTTCTTT. This sequence encodes CASSLVGGKNTEAFF. This chain uses TRBV5-1 with TRBJ1-1, with D perhaps matching TRBD1 (5 bases). This CDR3 is 15 amino acids long. The V gene's germline CDR1 is SGHRS and CDR2 YFSETQ. V was cut by 0 bases and J by 1 base, with 10 bases left in between. Full variable domain (missing parts from reference TRBV5-1 and TRBJ1-1): KAGVTQTPRYLIKTRGQQVTLSCSPISGHRSVSWYQQTPGQGLQFLFEYFSETQRNKGNFPGRFSGRQFSNSRSEMNVSTLELGDSALYLCASSLVGGKNTEAFFGQGTRLTVV.

This chain links TRBV2 with TRBJ2-1; possible D gene TRBD2, 5 bases. CDR3 length: 15 amino acids. Germline V gene lookup returns CDR1 SNHLY and CDR2 FYNNEI. Trimming left V 4 bases short and J 0 bases short, with 10 bases between. In DNA form, the CDR3 reads TGTGCCAGCAGTGTCCGAGGGAGCTCCTACAATGAGCAGTTCTTC. Translating it yields CASSVRGSSYNEQFF.

The chain links TRBV27 to TRBJ1-2; D is perhaps TRBD1 (6 bases). This CDR3 region has 14 residues. CDR1 MNHEY and CDR2 SMNVEV come from the germline V gene (reference sequence). V shed 3 bases and J shed 3 bases, with 11 bases lying between them. The CDR3 loop is CASSFGGQDYGYTF. CDR3 in DNA: TGTGCCAGCAGTTTCGGGGGGCAGGACTATGGCTACACCTTC.

The genes are TRBV3-1 (or the pseudogene TRBV3-2) and TRBJ1-2, with TRBD1 as a possible D gene (6 bases). Trimming cost V 5 bases and J 7 bases, with 20 bases left between them. Germline V gives CDR1 LGHDT, CDR2 YNNKEL (reference sequence). The CDR3 runs to 15 residues. The CDR3, as DNA: TGTGCCAGCAGCTCCCACGGGGGGCGAGTGAGTGGCTACACCTTC. Its protein is CASSSHGGRVSGYTF.

This clone was recorded only once. This chain links TRBV2 with TRBJ1-5, with no clear D. This CDR3 is built from 14 residues. Trimming left V 4 bases short and J 0 bases short, with 7 bases between. Looked up from germline, CDR1 is SNHLY and CDR2 is FYNNEI. This CDR3 is CASSAEYSNQPQHF. The CDR3, as DNA: TGTGCCAGCAGTGCTGAGTATAGCAATCAGCCCCAGCATTTT.

The V and J genes are TRBV5-1 and TRBJ2-3; 7 bases align to TRBD2. This CDR3 comprises 16 residues. CDR1 and CDR2 from the germline V gene are SGHRS and YFSETQ. After removal of 5 bases from V and 3 bases from J, the junction contained 12 bases not matched to a gene. DNA of the CDR3: TGCGCCAGCAGTTCAGGGCGAGCGGGGACGACAGATACGCAGTATTTT. This codes for CASSSGRAGTTDTQYF.

The chain recombines TRBV18 with TRBJ1-1; weak D call: TRBD1 (6 bases). CDR1 and CDR2 from the germline V gene are KGHSH and LQKENI. Trimming removed 3 bases from V and 1 base from J, with 9 bases in between. The CDR3 is made up of 14 amino acids. As DNA, the CDR3 is TGTGCCAGCTCACCGTTGGGACAGAACACTGAAGCTTTCTTT. Translation: CASSPLGQNTEAFF.